Following are 25 T cell receptor beta chains from one sample sequenced in a study of T-cell reconstitution after alpha-beta-depleted transplantation in children. Unique molecular identifiers featured in how the TCRbeta library was prepared. TCRdb re-called the PCR reads through MiXCR, storing one row per CDR3 protein. The table shows around 90,000 distinct CDR3 sequences, with roughly 16% occurring only once. Sample: PBMCs, mostly from graft donor cells, taken 180 days after TCRalphabeta/CD19-depleted stem cell transplant. Source of these receptors: a male patient aged 2 to 10 who had a stem cell transplant for acute lymphoblastic leukemia, so the T cells may come from the graft donor.

Only a few counts were recorded for this clonotype. The chain links TRBV7-9 to TRBJ1-1; D gene uncertain. The CDR3 has 14 residues. V was trimmed by 4 bases and J by 0 bases, leaving 9 bases between them. The germline gives CDR1 SEHNR, CDR2 FQNEAQ (reference sequence). The CDR3 loop reads CASSSGVVNTEAFF. CDR3 in DNA: TGTGCCAGCAGCTCCGGGGTCGTGAACACTGAAGCTTTCTTT.

The chain employs TRBV6-9 and TRBJ2-6, with unresolved D. Germline CDR1 reads MNHGY; CDR2 reads SVAAGI. The CDR3 totals 13 residues. The V end lost 8 bases, the J end lost 0 bases, and 5 bases lay between the germline ends. The CDR3 is CASHPSGANVLTF. Here the CDR3 DNA reads TGTGCCAGCCACCCCTCTGGGGCCAACGTCCTGACTTTC.

The rearrangement uses TRBV11-2 and TRBJ2-4; no firm D call. Per the germline V gene, CDR1 is SGHAT and CDR2 is FQNNGV. The V gene lost 4 bases and the J gene lost 0 bases, with 10 bases spanning the gap. CDR3 length equals 15 residues. In nucleotides, the CDR3 is TGTGCCAGCAGCTCCCAACCTCTAGCCAAAAACATTCAGTACTTC. The encoded protein is CASSSQPLAKNIQYF.

This rearrangement joins TRBV24-1 to TRBJ2-5; TRBD1 agrees at 8 bases. Per germline, CDR1 KGHDR and CDR2 SFDVKD. CDR3 length: 15 residues. J gave up 4 bases and V 3 bases, and 6 bases lay outside the gene matches. In nucleotides, the CDR3 is TGTGCCACCAGTGATCCGACAGGGGCAGGAGAGACCCAGTACTTC. Its protein product is CATSDPTGAGETQYF.

The rearrangement joins TRBV30 to TRBJ1-4; TRBD1 matches 10 bases. V was clipped by 2 bases and J by 4 bases; unmatched bases: 1. The CDR3 has 14 amino acids. Germline values: CDR1 GTSNPN, CDR2 SVGIG (reference sequence). This CDR3 reads CAWSRTGGNEKLFF. The CDR3 DNA follows: TGTGCCTGGAGTAGGACAGGGGGTAATGAAAAACTGTTTTTT.

The chain is built from TRBV9 and TRBJ2-5; 12 nucleotides agree with TRBD2. The CDR3 loop spans 15 amino acids. The germline CDR1 and CDR2 sequences are SGDLS and YYNGEE. Germline trimming cut 3 bases from V and 4 bases from J; bases unmatched to any gene: 4. The CDR3 region is CASSARTSGVETQYF. The CDR3 DNA sequence: TGTGCCAGCAGCGCTCGGACTAGCGGGGTAGAGACCCAGTACTTC.

In this sample, this clonotype turned up many times. The rearrangement joins TRBV6-5 to TRBJ1-5; D not certain. V lost 0 bases and J 6 bases, leaving 6 bases between the germline ends. From germline, CDR1 is MNHEY and CDR2 SVGAGI. This CDR3 spans 13 amino acids. In DNA form, the CDR3 reads TGTGCCAGCAGTTACTCGCCTGGTCAGCCCCAGCATTTT. It yields the protein CASSYSPGQPQHF.

The chain couples TRBV7-9 to TRBJ2-7; D uncertain. Germline-derived CDR1 and CDR2 are SEHNR and FQNEAQ (reference sequence). CDR3 size: 15 residues. The V and J ends lost 1 base and 0 bases respectively, with 10 bases between them. CDR3 DNA: TGTGCCAGCAGCTTAGGGAGTCAGGACTCCTACGAGCAGTACTTC. Translation: CASSLGSQDSYEQYF. The variable domain in full, completed from reference TRBV7-9 and TRBJ2-7, reads DTGVSQNPRHKITKRGQNVTFRCDPISEHNRLYWYRQTLGQGPEFLTYFQNEAQLEKSRLLSDRFSAERPKGSFSTLEIQRTEQGDSAMYLCASSLGSQDSYEQYFGPGTRLTVT.

This clonotype was counted only a few times. The V and J genes are TRBV30 and TRBJ2-7; 8 bases fit TRBD1. Germline assignment: CDR1 GTSNPN and CDR2 SVGIG (reference sequence). With 7 bases clipped from V and 5 bases from J, the junction kept 4 bases outside the gene matches. The CDR3 has 11 amino acids. This CDR3 reads CALDRGNEQYF. CDR3 nucleotides: TGTGCCTTAGACAGGGGCAACGAGCAGTACTTC. The whole variable domain, remainder taken from reference TRBV30 and TRBJ2-7, is SQTIHQWPATLVQPVGSPLSLECTVEGTSNPNLYWYRQAAGRGLQLLFYSVGIGQISSEVPQNLSASRPQDRQFILSSKKLLLSDSGFYLCALDRGNEQYFGPGTRLTVT.

This clonotype was detected ten times or more. The chain recombines TRBV6-1 with TRBJ2-5; D is possibly TRBD1 (5 bases). With 4 bases removed from V and 5 bases from J, the gap between germline ends came to 20 bases. In germline, CDR1 is MNHNS, CDR2 SASEGT. This CDR3 region has 16 residues. CDR3 sequence: CASSVGTGLGLETQYF. The CDR3 DNA reads TGTGCCAGCAGTGTCGGTACGGGTTTGGGGCTGGAGACCCAGTACTTC.

This clonotype was recorded at least ten times. This rearrangement joins TRBV4-1 to TRBJ2-7; 7 bases are a match to TRBD1. The germline V gene encodes CDR1 MGHRA and CDR2 YSYEKL. V dropped 4 bases and J dropped 4; count of bases not matched to a gene: 7. There are 14 residues in the CDR3. The CDR3 DNA follows: TGCGCCAGCAGCCTCCGACAGGGCGGGTACGAGCAGTACTTC. Residues: CASSLRQGGYEQYF.

The chain employs TRBV6-1 and TRBJ1-6; 11 bases map to TRBD1. Trimming took 5 bases from V and 11 from J; bases not matched to a gene: 8. The CDR3 loop spans 15 amino acids. Germline CDR1 is MNHNS and CDR2 is SASEGT. The CDR3 DNA follows: TGTGCCAGCAGTAAACCCGGGACAGGGGGTACACCCCTCCACTTT. Its translation: CASSKPGTGGTPLHF.

This clonotype was counted between two and nine times. The chain recombines TRBV12-3 or TRBV12-4 with TRBJ1-1; 8 nucleotides line up with TRBD1. This CDR3 has 15 amino acids. V lost 6 bases and J lost 4; bases outside the gene matches: 10. This CDR3 reads CASSPTGARGTEAFF. The CDR3, as DNA: TGTGCCAGCAGCCCGACAGGGGCGAGGGGCACTGAAGCTTTCTTT.

The chain recombines TRBV11-2 with TRBJ2-3; no clear D gene. The V end was cut by 7 bases, the J end by 0 bases, with 8 bases between. The CDR3 sequence is 13 residues long. Germline V gene lookup returns CDR1 SGHAT and CDR2 FQNNGV. CDR3 nucleotides: TGTGCCAGCAATTCAAGGAGCACAGATACGCAGTATTTT. Protein: CASNSRSTDTQYF.

In its sample, this clonotype was seen many times. The rearrangement uses TRBV20-1 and TRBJ1-1, with a possible D match to TRBD1 (5 bases). This CDR3 region has 15 residues. Per the germline V gene, CDR1 is DFQATT and CDR2 is SNEGSKA (reference sequence). V was cut by 2 bases and J by 1 base, with 14 bases left in between. CDR3 in amino acids: CSARSLPGGNTEAFF. CDR3 nucleotide sequence: TGCAGTGCTAGATCCCTCCCGGGGGGGAACACTGAAGCTTTCTTT.

Ten or more counts support this clonotype. CDR3 bases: TGTGCCATCAGTGAGGAACCAACAGGGGTCGAGACTGAAGCTTTCTTT. Its translation: CAISEEPTGVETEAFF. The chain joins TRBV10-3 to TRBJ1-1, with 7 bases aligning to TRBD1. Germline assignment: CDR1 ENHRY and CDR2 SYGVKD. This CDR3 has 16 amino acids. J lost 5 bases, V lost 2 bases, and 11 bases had no gene match.

V and J are TRBV11-2 and TRBJ2-7; D unresolved. Trimming pared 2 bases from V and 3 bases from J, leaving 11 bases between. Germline V gene sequence: CDR1 SGHAT, CDR2 FQNNGV. The CDR3 has 14 amino acids. CDR3 DNA sequence: TGTGCCAGCAGCTTAATCGGAACAAACTACGAGCAGTACTTC. This sequence encodes CASSLIGTNYEQYF.

The chain joins TRBV20-1 to TRBJ2-2; 8 bases match TRBD2. This CDR3 has 13 amino acids. Germline trimming cut 3 bases from V and 7 bases from J; bases unmatched to any gene: 4. Germline CDR1 DFQATT, CDR2 SNEGSKA (reference sequence). In DNA form, the CDR3 reads TGCAGTGCTAGCGGGGGGGCCCACGGGGAGCTGTTTTTT. Its protein product is CSASGGAHGELFF.

This rearrangement joins TRBV12-3 or TRBV12-4 to TRBJ2-7, with TRBD1 matching over 7 bases. The CDR3 spans 14 residues. V was clipped by 6 bases and J by 6 bases; unmatched bases: 11. CDR3 in amino acids: CASSHTDRVSEQYF. The CDR3 region has the DNA TGTGCCAGCAGCCACACAGACAGGGTATCCGAGCAGTACTTC.

The chain joins TRBV20-1 to TRBJ2-5, with 10 bases that match TRBD2. The ends lost 6 bases at V and 5 bases at J; junction bases unmatched: 9. This CDR3 contains 14 residues. Per germline, CDR1 DFQATT and CDR2 SNEGSKA (reference sequence). In DNA form, the CDR3 reads TGCAGTGCCCCCGACCAGCGGGGGGGGGAGACCCAGTACTTC. This encodes CSAPDQRGGETQYF.

This clonotype was seen only a few times. This chain uses TRBV7-9 with TRBJ1-3, with TRBD1 as a possible D gene (5 bases). Germline-derived CDR1 and CDR2 are SEHNR and FQNEAQ (reference sequence). V was trimmed by 3 bases and J by 4 bases, leaving 16 bases between them. The CDR3 is 16 residues long. CDR3 DNA: TGTGCCAGCAGCTTGGGGCTCCTGGGTTCAGGAAACACCATATATTTT. It specifies CASSLGLLGSGNTIYF.

This clonotype occurred a few times. The chain couples TRBV27 to TRBJ1-1, with no clear D. Trimming took 6 bases from V and 4 from J, leaving 6 bases between them. The CDR3 sequence is 11 residues long. Germline assignment: CDR1 MNHEY and CDR2 SMNVEV (reference sequence). CDR3 nucleotide sequence: TGTGCCAGCAGGGTGGGCACTGAAGCTTTCTTT. Protein sequence: CASRVGTEAFF.

Written as DNA, the CDR3 is TGTGCCAGCAGTTTAGCAGGGACAAGTGGTGGCTACGAGCAGTACTTC. This encodes CASSLAGTSGGYEQYF. The V and J genes are TRBV27 and TRBJ2-7, with a tentative D call TRBD1 (6 bases). V dropped 2 bases and J dropped 3 bases, with 17 bases sitting between them. Germline CDR1 MNHEY, CDR2 SMNVEV (reference sequence). The CDR3 has 16 amino acids.

At least ten counts were recorded for this clonotype. The rearrangement links TRBV12-3 or TRBV12-4 to TRBJ2-7; 8 bases match TRBD1. V lost 6 bases, J lost 9 bases, and 7 bases stayed unmatched. This CDR3 is 12 amino acids long. Written as DNA, the CDR3 is TGTGCCAGCAGCCCGGACAGGGTCGCGCAGTACTTC. Its translation is CASSPDRVAQYF.

The rearrangement uses TRBV5-1 and TRBJ2-3; no definite D call. The germline V gene encodes CDR1 SGHRS and CDR2 YFSETQ. V shed 3 bases and J shed 4 bases, with 12 bases lying between them. The CDR3 is 14 residues long. In nucleotides, the CDR3 is TGCGCCAGCAGCTACGATATGAGCGCAGATACGCAGTATTTT. The encoded protein is CASSYDMSADTQYF. The full variable domain, in which reference TRBV5-1 and TRBJ2-3 provide the parts outside the CDR3, is KAGVTQTPRYLIKTRGQQVTLSCSPISGHRSVSWYQQTPGQGLQFLFEYFSETQRNKGNFPGRFSGRQFSNSRSEMNVSTLELGDSALYLCASSYDMSADTQYFGPGTRLTVL.